This is a list of T cell receptor beta chains from one sample in a study of graft-versus-host responses after intestinal transplantation. These receptors' targets are unknown. The protocol was immunoSEQ multiplex PCR, while the TCRdb copy is restricted to in-frame clones and leaves out a portion. This table has 50,000 to 80,000 clones, approximately 90% appearing once. Sequencing was performed on unstimulated CD8+ T cells sorted from spleen or lymph node cells, taken before transplant. The receptors come from a human donor who was the organ donor for an intestinal transplant. The CDR3 runs from the conserved cysteine through the conserved F or W. D genes are given only for firm matches. Not all rows give a size; the values are once, few, many and, for expanded clones, a class.

>.|TRBD1|TRBJ2-3|TRBV6-1
TGTGCCAGCAGTGTCCTGACCGGGACAGGGTCAGATACGCAGTATTTT
CASSVLTGTGSDTQYF
>.|TRBD2|TRBJ2-1|TRBV5-1
TGCGCCAGCAGCTTGGATGTGACTAGCGTCTACCTCAACATCGGGAATGAGCAGTTCTTC
CASSLDVTSVYLNIGNEQFF
>.|TRBD1|TRBJ2-2|TRBV5-1
TGCGCCAGCAGCCCCGTGACAGGGGTGATCGGGGAGCTGTTTTTT
CASSPVTGVIGELFF
>.|.|TRBJ1-2|TRBV9
TGTGCCAGCAGCGTAGAGGGAACAGGGCAGGTCGGCGGCTACACCTTC
CASSVEGTGQVGGYTF
>.|.|TRBJ2-7|TRBV5-4
TGTGCCAGCAGCTTTGCTAACTCCTACGAGCAGTACTTC
CASSFANSYEQYF
>few|.|TRBJ1-1|TRBV5-1
TGCGCCAGCAGCCATCCCGGCACTGAAGCTTTCTTT
CASSHPGTEAFF
>.|TRBD2|TRBJ2-3|TRBV10-2
TGCGCCAGCGCACTTAGCGGGAGGGAAAGCTCTAGCACAGATACGCAGTATTTT
CASALSGRESSSTDTQYF
>.|.|TRBJ1-2|TRBV6-5
TGTGCCAGCAGTTACTCGATTTTGTGGGGGCTCTATGGCTACACCTTC
CASSYSILWGLYGYTF
>.|.|TRBJ1-2|TRBV21-1
TGTGCCAGCAGCAAAAGGCACAGGGTGTCCTATGGCTACACCTTC
CASSKRHRVSYGYTF
>.|TRBD2|TRBJ2-2|TRBV5-6
TGTGCCAGCAGCCCGGCAGGACTAGCGACCCCCGGGGAGCTGTTTTTT
CASSPAGLATPGELFF
>once|.|TRBJ2-2|TRBV4-1
TGCGCCAGCAGCCTGGGGACTTTGGGCACCGGGGAGCTGTTTTTT
CASSLGTLGTGELFF
>.|.|TRBJ2-1|TRBV5-1
TGCGCCAGCAGCTTGAGGCAGGGTTTATCCTACAATGAGCAGTTCTTC
CASSLRQGLSYNEQFF
>.|TRBD2|TRBJ2-2|TRBV7-6
TGTGCCAGCAGCCCCATAGGGTTCAGCGGGAGGGGCACCGGGGAGCTGTTTTTT
CASSPIGFSGRGTGELFF
>.|TRBD2|TRBJ2-7|TRBV5-4
TGTGCCAGCAGCTCCGGGACTAGCGGGCCCCACGAGCAGTACTTC
CASSSGTSGPHEQYF
>.|.|TRBJ2-1|TRBV14
TGTGCCAGCAGCCAAACTAGAATACACTACAATGAGCAGTTCTTC
CASSQTRIHYNEQFF
>.|.|TRBJ1-2|TRBV28
TGTGCCAGCAGTTTCCGCTATGGCTACACCTTC
CASSFRYGYTF
>.|TRBD1|TRBJ1-2|TRBV28
TGTGCCAGCAGTCCGACTGACAGGGGGCTTCACTATGGCTACACCTTC
CASSPTDRGLHYGYTF
>.|.|TRBJ2-3|TRBV19
TGTGCCAGTAGTATGGGTGGGGGGAATGATGATACGCAGTATTTT
CASSMGGGNDDTQYF
>.|TRBD1|TRBJ1-4|TRBV6-1
TGTGCCAGCAGTGAGGCGGGACAGAGCAGCGAAAAACTGTTTTTT
CASSEAGQSSEKLFF
>.|TRBD2|TRBJ2-5|TRBV9
TGTGCCAGCAGCGCGTCGTTTCCGGGACTAAGCATTCAAGAGACCCAGTACTTC
CASSASFPGLSIQETQYF
>once|.|TRBJ2-2|TRBV28
TGTGCCAGCAGTATATTGACAGATAACACCGGGGAGCTGTTTTTT
CASSILTDNTGELFF
>.|TRBD1|TRBJ1-5|TRBV4-1
TGCGCCAGCAGCCAAGAACCCGGGACAGCCACATTTAATCAGCCCCAGCATTTT
CASSQEPGTATFNQPQHF
>.|.|TRBJ2-1|TRBV7-6
TGTGCCAGCAGCTTAGCTGTAGCCACTCGGTACAATGAGCAGTTCTTC
CASSLAVATRYNEQFF
>.|TRBD1|TRBJ2-7|TRBV11-1
TGTGCCAGCAGCTTTAGCGCCCCAGGGGGCGTCGAATACGAGCAGTACTTC
CASSFSAPGGVEYEQYF
>.|TRBD1|TRBJ2-3|TRBV7-6
TGTGCCAGCAGCCCCCGAAGGGACAGGGATTTTCTTGCAACAGATACGCAGTATTTT
CASSPRRDRDFLATDTQYF
>.|.|TRBJ1-1|TRBV5-4
TGTGCCAGCAGCTTGGCGGAGGCCACTGAAGCTTTCTTT
CASSLAEATEAFF
>.|.|TRBJ1-1|TRBV2
TGTGCCAGCAGTGAAGGGTCCACGGTGAACACTGAAGCTTTCTTT
CASSEGSTVNTEAFF
>.|.|TRBJ2-1|TRBV4-1
TGCGCCAGCGGGGGCCGCTACAATGAGCAGTTCTTC
CASGGRYNEQFF
>.|.|TRBJ2-2|TRBV28
TGTGCCAGCAGTCCCGCCGGAGGCACCGGGGAGCTGTTTTTT
CASSPAGGTGELFF
>.|TRBD1|TRBJ1-1|TRBV29-1
TGCAGCGTCGGACAGGAGCTGAACACTGAAGCTTTCTTT
CSVGQELNTEAFF
>.|.|TRBJ2-5|TRBV9
TGTGCCAGCAGCGTAGAAACAGGTACCGAGGAGACCCAGTACTTC
CASSVETGTEETQYF
>.|TRBD2|TRBJ2-7|TRBV30
TGTGCCTGGGCACCGGGAGGGGGCTACGAGCAGTACTTC
CAWAPGGGYEQYF
>.|.|TRBJ2-7|TRBV7-2
TGTGCCAGCAGCTTTAGGGGGGACTATAGCGGTCGATACGAGCAGTACTTC
CASSFRGDYSGRYEQYF
>.|TRBD1|TRBJ2-5|TRBV18
TGTGCCAGCTCCCGCGGACAGGGCAACCAAGAGACCCAGTACTTC
CASSRGQGNQETQYF
>.|TRBD1|TRBJ1-1|TRBV11-2
TGTGCCAGCAGCCAATCAGCTACAGGGGACACTGAAGCTTTCTTT
CASSQSATGDTEAFF
>.|TRBD1|TRBJ2-1|TRBV4-1
TGCGCCAGCAGCCAGGGACAGGGGCCCTACAATGAGCAGTTCTTC
CASSQGQGPYNEQFF
>.|.|TRBJ2-2|TRBV6-4
TGTGCCAGCAGTCCACTCGCGAACACCGGGGAGCTGTTTTTT
CASSPLANTGELFF
>.|TRBD1|TRBJ1-5|TRBV23-1
TGCGCCAGCAGTCAATGGGGACAGGATAGCAATCAGCCCCAGCATTTT
CASSQWGQDSNQPQHF
>.|.|TRBJ2-7|TRBV6-1
TGTGCCAGCAGTGAATGGGCGGGCTCGGCGGTCTACGAGCAGTACTTC
CASSEWAGSAVYEQYF
>.|.|TRBJ2-3|TRBV6-1
TGTGCCAGCAGGGGTGGGGAGAGCACAGATACGCAGTATTTT
CASRGGESTDTQYF
>once|.|TRBJ2-7|TRBV6-1
TGTGCCAGCCAGGGAAGCGAAGGGAACGAGCAGTACTTC
CASQGSEGNEQYF
>.|TRBD1|TRBJ1-1|TRBV19
TGTGCCAGCTTACAGGGGGGCACTGAAGCTTTCTTT
CASLQGGTEAFF
>.|TRBD1|TRBJ1-4|TRBV5-5
TGTGCCAGCAGCTTGCTTAGTAAGGGGGCCCCTAATGAAAAACTGTTTTTT
CASSLLSKGAPNEKLFF
>.|.|TRBJ1-2|TRBV28
TGTGCCAGCAGCAAACCCCGCGAACTTTCCCTACTCTATGGCTACACCTTC
CASSKPRELSLLYGYTF
>.|.|TRBJ1-2|TRBV7-9
TGTGCCAGCAGCTTAGCGCCGTACTTTGGCTACACCTTC
CASSLAPYFGYTF
>.|TRBD1|TRBJ2-1|TRBV4-1
TGCGCCAGCAGCCAAGAAGGGCGGGACAGGTCGTACAATGAGCAGTTCTTC
CASSQEGRDRSYNEQFF
>.|.|TRBJ2-3|TRBV7-9
TGTGCCAGCAGGGGGGCTTTCACAGATACGCAGTATTTT
CASRGAFTDTQYF
>.|.|TRBJ2-1|TRBV19
TGTGCCAGTAACCCACACCTACACGCGGTCTTGGGCTACAATGAGCAGTTCTTC
CASNPHLHAVLGYNEQFF
>.|TRBD1|TRBJ2-3|TRBV4-2
TGTGCCAGCAGCCAGGACGACAGGGGGCGAACAGATACGCAGTATTTT
CASSQDDRGRTDTQYF
>.|.|TRBJ1-5|TRBV9
TGTGCCAGCAGCGTAGGGCCAGGGAATCAGCCCCAGCATTTT
CASSVGPGNQPQHF
>.|.|TRBJ2-7|TRBV28
TGTGCCAGCAGCCCGGACAGTTACGAGCAGTACTTC
CASSPDSYEQYF
>.|.|TRBJ2-6|TRBV30
TGTGCCTGGATCCCCCCGGTTTCTCTGGGGGCCAACGTCCTGACTTTC
CAWIPPVSLGANVLTF
>.|TRBD1|TRBJ1-5|TRBV7-2
TGTGCCAGCAGCTTAGGGGTGGGACAGGAATACTATAGCAATCAGCCCCAGCATTTT
CASSLGVGQEYYSNQPQHF
>.|.|TRBJ2-7|TRBV14
TGTGCCAGCAGCCAAGACCCCAGGGGTGGGCACGAGCAGTACTTC
CASSQDPRGGHEQYF
>.|.|TRBJ1-3|TRBV9
TGTGCCAGCAGCGGATCAGGGGTGGGAAACACCATATATTTT
CASSGSGVGNTIYF
>.|TRBD1|TRBJ1-5|TRBV7-8
TGTGCCAGCAGCCCCAGCGCGACAGGGGGATTTCGGGCGGCCCAGCATTTT
CASSPSATGGFRAAQHF
>.|.|TRBJ2-7|TRBV9
TGTGCCAGCAGCGTAGGAGGGTCCGGGCTCGAGCAGTACTTC
CASSVGGSGLEQYF